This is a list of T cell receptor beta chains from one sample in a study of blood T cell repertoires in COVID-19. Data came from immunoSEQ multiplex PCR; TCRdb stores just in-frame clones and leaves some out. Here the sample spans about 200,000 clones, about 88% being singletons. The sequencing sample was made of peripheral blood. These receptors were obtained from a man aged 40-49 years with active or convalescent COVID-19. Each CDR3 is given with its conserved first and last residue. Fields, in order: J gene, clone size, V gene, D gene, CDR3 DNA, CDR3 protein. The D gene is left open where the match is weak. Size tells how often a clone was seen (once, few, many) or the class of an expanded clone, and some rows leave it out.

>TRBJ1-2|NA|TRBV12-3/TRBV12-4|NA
TGTGCCAGCAGTTTCGAGAGCTATGGCTACACCTTC
CASSFESYGYTF
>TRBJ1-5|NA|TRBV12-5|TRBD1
TGTGCTAGTGGTACTCGGACAGGGAAGAGCAATCAGCCCCAGCATTTT
CASGTRTGKSNQPQHF
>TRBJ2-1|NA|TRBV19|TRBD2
TGTGCCAGTAGTCCGGGACTAGCCCACTACAATGAGCAGTTCTTC
CASSPGLAHYNEQFF
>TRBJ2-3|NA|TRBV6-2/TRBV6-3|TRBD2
TGTGCCAGCAGCACGGGGACTAGCGGGAGAAATACGCAGTATTTT
CASSTGTSGRNTQYF
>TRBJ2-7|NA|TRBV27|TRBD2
TGTGCCAGCAGTCTGGGACTAGCGGGAGTGTACGAGCAGTACTTC
CASSLGLAGVYEQYF
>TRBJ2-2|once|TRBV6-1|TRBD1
TGTGCCAGCAAAACACAGGGGACGAACACCGGGGAGCTGTTTTTT
CASKTQGTNTGELFF
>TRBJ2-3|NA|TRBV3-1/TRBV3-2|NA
TGTGCCAGCAGCCAAGGGGCTAGCGGCACAGATACGCAGTATTTT
CASSQGASGTDTQYF
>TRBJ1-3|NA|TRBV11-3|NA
TGTGCCAGCAGCCAAGGGGGCTCTGGAAACACCATATATTTT
CASSQGGSGNTIYF
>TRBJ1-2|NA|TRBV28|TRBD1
TGTGCCAGCAGTTTATGGGGGACAGGTAACGTTCACGGCTACACCTTC
CASSLWGTGNVHGYTF
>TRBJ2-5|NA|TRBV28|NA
TGTGCCAGCAGTTCGGGATCTAGCGCCCAAGAGACCCAGTACTTC
CASSSGSSAQETQYF
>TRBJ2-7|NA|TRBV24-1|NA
TGTGCCACTGGAAGAGCGGGCCCCTCCTACGAGCAGTACTTC
CATGRAGPSYEQYF
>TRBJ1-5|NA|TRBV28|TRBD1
TGTGCCACACTAGAGGGGGCCATTCGCAATCAGCCCCAGCATTTT
CATLEGAIRNQPQHF
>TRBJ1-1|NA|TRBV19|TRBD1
TGTGCCAGTAGTTTCACCGGGACAGGGGGCACTGAAGCTTTCTTT
CASSFTGTGGTEAFF
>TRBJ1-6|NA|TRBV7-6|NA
TGTGCCAGCAGCTTAGTGAACCAGGGAGGTTCACCCCTCCACTTT
CASSLVNQGGSPLHF
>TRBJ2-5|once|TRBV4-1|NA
TGCGCCAGCAGCCAGGCACCAGGCGAGACCCAGTACTTC
CASSQAPGETQYF
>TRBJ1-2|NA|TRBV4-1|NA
TGCGCCAGCAGCCAATCAGGGTTCGCCTATGGCTACACCTTC
CASSQSGFAYGYTF
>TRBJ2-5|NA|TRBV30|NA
TGTGCCTGGAGTCAGGGGGGCGAGACCCAGTACTTC
CAWSQGGETQYF
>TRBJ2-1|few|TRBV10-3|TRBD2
TGTGCCATCGGGGGACTACACAATGAGCAGTTCTTC
CAIGGLHNEQFF
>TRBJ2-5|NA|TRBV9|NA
TGTGCCAGCAACACTGGGTGGAGAGAGACCCAGTACTTC
CASNTGWRETQYF
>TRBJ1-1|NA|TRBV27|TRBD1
TGTGCCAGCAGTCACAGGGGCGCGCTAATCACTGAAGCTTTCTTT
CASSHRGALITEAFF
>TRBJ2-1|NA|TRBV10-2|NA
TGCGCCAGCAGTGGTCGGCGGTACTACAATGAGCAGTTCTTC
CASSGRRYYNEQFF
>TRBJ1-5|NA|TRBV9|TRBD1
TGTGCCAGCAGCGTAACAGGGGATAACAGCAATCAGCCCCAGCATTTT
CASSVTGDNSNQPQHF
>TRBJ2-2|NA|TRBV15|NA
TGTGCCACCAGATATGGGCAGGGTCGGATCTCCGGGGAGCTGTTTTTT
CATRYGQGRISGELFF
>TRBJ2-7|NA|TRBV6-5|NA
TGTGCCACCCGGGAGTCACATCCCTACGAGCAGTACTTC
CATRESHPYEQYF
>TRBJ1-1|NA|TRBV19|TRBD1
TGTGCCAGTAGTAAAACAGGGGGCGGCTCTGAAGCTTTCTTT
CASSKTGGGSEAFF
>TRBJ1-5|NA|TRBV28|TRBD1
TGTGCCAGCAGTCGATGGACAGGGAATAATCAGCCCCAGCATTTT
CASSRWTGNNQPQHF
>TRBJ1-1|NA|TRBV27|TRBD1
TGTGCCAGTAGAAGACAGGGCGTGAACACTGAAGCTTTCTTT
CASRRQGVNTEAFF
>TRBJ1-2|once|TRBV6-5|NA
TGTGCCAGCAGTTACTCGGTCAGGGGTGATGGCTACACCTTC
CASSYSVRGDGYTF
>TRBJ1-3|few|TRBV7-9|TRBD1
TGTGCCAGCAGCTGGGGACAGCCTCTCTCTGGAAACACCATATATTTT
CASSWGQPLSGNTIYF
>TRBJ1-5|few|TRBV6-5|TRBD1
TGTGCCAGCAGTTCCCCGAGACAGGGGTTACATCAGCCCCAGCATTTT
CASSSPRQGLHQPQHF
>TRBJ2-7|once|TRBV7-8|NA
TGTGCCAGCAGCCCAGGACTATCCTACGAGCAGTACTTC
CASSPGLSYEQYF
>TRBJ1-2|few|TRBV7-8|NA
TGTGCCAGCAGCCCCGGGTATCGGCGAACTAACTATGGCTACACCTTC
CASSPGYRRTNYGYTF
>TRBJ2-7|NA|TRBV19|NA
TGTGCCAGTAGTATAGAAGCAGGGTATGGATACGAGCAGTACTTC
CASSIEAGYGYEQYF
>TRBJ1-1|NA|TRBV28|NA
TGTGCCAGCAGTCTCGGACACAGGAACACTGAAGCTTTCTTT
CASSLGHRNTEAFF
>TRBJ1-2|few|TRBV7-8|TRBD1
TGTGCCAGCAGCTCACAGGGGGCGAATAGCTATGGCTACACCTTC
CASSSQGANSYGYTF
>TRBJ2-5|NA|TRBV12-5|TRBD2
TGTGCTAGTGGTCCGGTAGCGGGAGGGCCCGGAGTTAAGGAGACCCAGTACTTC
CASGPVAGGPGVKETQYF
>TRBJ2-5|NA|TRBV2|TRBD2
TGTGCCAGCAGTCCCACTAGCGGAAGCCAAGAGACCCAGTACTTC
CASSPTSGSQETQYF